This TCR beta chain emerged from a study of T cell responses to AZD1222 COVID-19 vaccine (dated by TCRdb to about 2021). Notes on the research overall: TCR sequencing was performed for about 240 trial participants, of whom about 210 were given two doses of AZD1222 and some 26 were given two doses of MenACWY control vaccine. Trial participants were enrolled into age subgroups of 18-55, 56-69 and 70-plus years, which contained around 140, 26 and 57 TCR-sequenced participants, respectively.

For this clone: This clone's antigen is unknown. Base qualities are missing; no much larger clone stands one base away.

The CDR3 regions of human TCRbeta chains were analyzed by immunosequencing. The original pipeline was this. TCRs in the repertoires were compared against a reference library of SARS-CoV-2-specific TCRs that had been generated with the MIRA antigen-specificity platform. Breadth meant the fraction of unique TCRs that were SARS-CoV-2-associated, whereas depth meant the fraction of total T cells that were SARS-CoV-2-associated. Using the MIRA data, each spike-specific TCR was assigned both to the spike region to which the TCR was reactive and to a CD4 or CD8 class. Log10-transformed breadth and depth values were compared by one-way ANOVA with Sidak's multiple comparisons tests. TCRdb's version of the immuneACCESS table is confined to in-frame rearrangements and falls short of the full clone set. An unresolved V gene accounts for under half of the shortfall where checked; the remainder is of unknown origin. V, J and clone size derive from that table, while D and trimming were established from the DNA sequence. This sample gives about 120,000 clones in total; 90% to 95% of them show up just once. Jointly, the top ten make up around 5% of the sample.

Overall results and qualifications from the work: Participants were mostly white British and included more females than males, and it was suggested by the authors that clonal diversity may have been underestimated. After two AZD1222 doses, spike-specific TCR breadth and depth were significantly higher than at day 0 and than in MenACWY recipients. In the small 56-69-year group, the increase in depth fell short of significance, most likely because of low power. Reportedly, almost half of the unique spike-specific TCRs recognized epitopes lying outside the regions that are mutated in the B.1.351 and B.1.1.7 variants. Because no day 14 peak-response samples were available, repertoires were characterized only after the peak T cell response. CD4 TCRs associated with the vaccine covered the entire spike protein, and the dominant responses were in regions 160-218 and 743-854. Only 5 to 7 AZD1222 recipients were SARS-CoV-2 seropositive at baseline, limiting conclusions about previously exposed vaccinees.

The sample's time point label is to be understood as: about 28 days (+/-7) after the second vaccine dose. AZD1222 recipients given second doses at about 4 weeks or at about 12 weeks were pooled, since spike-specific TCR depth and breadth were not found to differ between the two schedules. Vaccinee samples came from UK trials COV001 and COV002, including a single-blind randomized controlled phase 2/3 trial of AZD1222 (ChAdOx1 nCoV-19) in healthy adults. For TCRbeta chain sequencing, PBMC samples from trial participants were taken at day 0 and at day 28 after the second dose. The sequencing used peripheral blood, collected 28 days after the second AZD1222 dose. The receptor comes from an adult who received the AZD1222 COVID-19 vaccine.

The DNA reads as follows: TGTGCCAGCAGCTTGACACTCTACACTGAAGCTTTCTTT. This yields the protein CASSLTLYTEAFF. Rearrangement joined TRBV7-9 to TRBJ1-1; too little of a D gene remains to name it. Sequences SEHNR (CDR1) and FQNEAQ (CDR2) are obtained from the germline V gene (reference sequence). The CDR3 covers 13 residues, taking in both the cysteine and the phenylalanine. Left in the record is the CDR3 DNA by itself, 39 bases read in frame from the first base. Cut back by 3 bases and 3 bases, the V and J ends lie 8 bases apart.